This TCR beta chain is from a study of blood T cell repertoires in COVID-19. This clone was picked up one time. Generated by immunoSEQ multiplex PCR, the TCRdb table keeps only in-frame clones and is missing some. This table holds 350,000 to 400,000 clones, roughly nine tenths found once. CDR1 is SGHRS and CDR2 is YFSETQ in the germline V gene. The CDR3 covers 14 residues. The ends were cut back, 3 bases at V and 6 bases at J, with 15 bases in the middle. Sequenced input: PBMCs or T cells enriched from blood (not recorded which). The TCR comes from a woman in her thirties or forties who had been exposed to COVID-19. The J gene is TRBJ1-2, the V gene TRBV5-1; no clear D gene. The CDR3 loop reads CASSYGYPRDGYTF. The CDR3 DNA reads TGCGCCAGCAGCTACGGTTACCCCCGTGATGGCTACACCTTC.